The rows below give T cell receptor beta chains drawn from one sample of a study of CD8 T cells in Susac syndrome. MiXCR was run by TCRdb on the immunoSEQ multiplex PCR reads, yielding one entry per CDR3 protein. The table lists roughly 140,000 distinct CDR3 sequences, around 95% of them singletons. The specimen sequenced was CD8+ T cells from PBMCs. The receptors shown here come from a human donor with multiple sclerosis. CDR3s include the opening cysteine and the closing phenylalanine or tryptophan. The D gene is left open where the match is weak. Size tells how often a clone was seen (once, few, many) or the class of an expanded clone, and some rows leave it out.

.	.	TRBV3-1	TRBJ1-1	CASSQVTVNEAFF	TGTGCCAGCAGCCAAGTGACAGTTAATGAAGCTTTCTTT
.	.	TRBV2	TRBJ2-5	CASSAQRETQYF	TGTGCCAGCAGTGCCCAGCGAGAGACCCAGTACTTC
.	.	TRBV2	TRBJ2-6	CASLGGANVLTF	TGTGCCAGCCTGGGTGGGGCCAACGTCCTGACTTTC
.	once	TRBV4-2	TRBJ2-5	CASSQDRGILETQYF	TGTGCCAGCAGCCAAGATAGGGGTATTTTGGAGACCCAGTACTTC
.	.	TRBV30	TRBJ1-2	CAWTGEGYGYTF	TGTGCCTGGACAGGGGAAGGCTATGGCTACACCTTC
.	.	TRBV7-9	TRBJ2-6	CASSSTDGSYSGANVLTF	TGTGCCAGCAGCTCGACAGACGGGTCCTACTCTGGGGCCAACGTCCTGACTTTC
.	once	TRBV11-2	TRBJ1-1	CASSPGREAFF	TGTGCCAGCAGCCCGGGACGGGAAGCTTTCTTT
TRBD1	.	TRBV7-3	TRBJ1-2	CASSLTRTGAYGYTF	TGTGCCAGCAGCCTCACCAGGACAGGGGCCTATGGCTACACCTTC
.	.	TRBV3-1	TRBJ1-2	CASSPVQGGGYGYTF	TGTGCCAGCAGCCCGGTTCAGGGAGGAGGCTATGGCTACACCTTC
.	once	TRBV2	TRBJ2-1	CASRVNPGERDNEQFF	TGTGCCAGCAGAGTTAATCCCGGGGAGAGGGACAATGAGCAGTTCTTC
.	.	TRBV9	TRBJ1-2	CASSGTGYGYTF	TGTGCCAGCAGCGGAACAGGTTATGGCTACACCTTC
.	once	TRBV20-1	TRBJ2-1	CSASPRGSYNEQFF	TGCAGTGCTAGCCCCCGGGGTTCCTACAATGAGCAGTTCTTC
TRBD1	.	TRBV12-3/TRBV12-4	TRBJ2-2	CASEGARELFF	TGTGCCAGCGAGGGGGCCCGGGAGCTGTTTTTT
TRBD2	.	TRBV6-5	TRBJ2-5	CASSTPSGTQETQYF	TGTGCCAGCAGCACACCCAGCGGGACCCAAGAGACCCAGTACTTC
TRBD1	.	TRBV7-9	TRBJ1-2	CASSVQGVYTF	TGTGCCAGCAGCGTTCAGGGGGTCTACACCTTC
.	.	TRBV30	TRBJ2-2	CAWTPAQVSAGELFF	TGTGCCTGGACCCCGGCACAGGTGAGCGCCGGGGAGCTGTTTTTT
TRBD1	.	TRBV29-1	TRBJ2-7	CSVRTGSYEQYF	TGCAGCGTGAGGACAGGGTCGTACGAGCAGTACTTC
TRBD1	.	TRBV5-6	TRBJ1-1	CASSSLTGRYTEAFF	TGTGCCAGCAGCTCACTGACAGGGAGGTACACTGAAGCTTTCTTT
TRBD2	.	TRBV7-9	TRBJ2-3	CASSFPPLAGGDTQYF	TGTGCCAGCAGCTTCCCTCCACTAGCGGGGGGGGATACGCAGTATTTT
.	.	TRBV3-1	TRBJ2-3	CASSQAAPTDTQYF	TGTGCCAGCAGCCAAGCTGCCCCCACAGATACGCAGTATTTT
.	.	TRBV5-4	TRBJ2-5	CASSPSQRRTQYF	TGTGCCAGCAGCCCCTCCCAAAGGCGGACCCAGTACTTC
.	.	TRBV29-1	TRBJ1-2	CSVFTGLGYTF	TGCAGCGTTTTTACGGGTCTTGGCTACACCTTC
.	.	TRBV9	TRBJ2-7	CASSPGTRPYEQYF	TGTGCCAGCAGCCCTGGGACTCGTCCCTACGAGCAGTACTTC
TRBD2	.	TRBV6-2/TRBV6-3	TRBJ2-7	CASSYGLSGASYEQYF	TGTGCCAGCAGTTACGGGTTGAGCGGGGCCTCCTACGAGCAGTACTTC
TRBD1	.	TRBV19	TRBJ1-2	CAIEDRVYGYTF	TGTGCCATCGAGGACAGGGTGTATGGCTACACCTTC
TRBD2	.	TRBV9	TRBJ2-5	CASSVGNSGGETQYF	TGTGCCAGCAGCGTAGGGAATAGCGGGGGTGAGACCCAGTACTTC
.	.	TRBV27	TRBJ1-2	CASSRGRGVYGYTF	TGTGCCAGCAGTCGGGGGCGAGGGGTCTATGGCTACACCTTC